A single T cell receptor (beta chain) is shown here with its context. Antigen: not known. This CDR3 has 14 amino acids. The germline CDR1 and CDR2 sequences are LNHDA and SQIVND (reference sequence). V was pared by 2 bases and J by 4 bases, with 11 bases between. This sample is drawn from a study of CD8 T cells in Susac syndrome. Findings and limits, study-wide: Clonal expansion of Susac CD8+ cells peaked in TEMRA cells, and it also peaked in active patients.

RNA, at roughly 0.45 to 1 ug, was reverse transcribed with random hexamers. TCRdb used MiXCR to reprocess the immunoSEQ multiplex PCR reads, holding one entry per CDR3 protein. Among some 130,000 distinct CDR3 sequences listed, roughly 94% were seen once. The sample comprised CD8+ T cells from PBMCs. The sequence came from a human donor with Susac syndrome. The chain links TRBV19 to TRBJ1-1; weak D call: TRBD1 (5 bases). CDR3 in DNA: TGTGCCAGTAGTATACAGGGATGGAGCACTGAAGCTTTCTTT. Encoded protein: CASSIQGWSTEAFF.